This T cell receptor (beta chain) was recorded in a study of cytomegalovirus exposure and HLA in healthy donors. Findings and limits, study-wide: TCR beta V segments were, for the most part, productive about 87% or about 30% of the time in an earlier analysis. TCR association rates varied by HLA locus in a later analysis, with DRB1 highest and HLA-C lowest. The authors later linked a missense DCLRE1C variant to TCR beta V- and J-gene trimming. Investigators reported some 150 TCR beta chains as tied to cytomegalovirus.

The sample holds one count of this clone. The antigen remains unidentified. 13 Jbeta primers and 60 Vbeta primers were used for the PCR. TCRdb keeps only in-frame clones here, not all; method: immunoSEQ multiplex PCR. The sample carries more than 90,000 clones, around 77% recorded once. Losses at the gene ends were 2 bases for V and 7 bases for J; bases not matched to a gene: 3. The CDR3 totals 13 residues. Germline-derived CDR1 and CDR2 are SGHNT and YYREEE (reference sequence). The chain uses TRBV5-4 and TRBJ2-7, with TRBD2 matching 10 bases. What was sequenced was PBMCs. This TCR was recovered from a man aged 45-60 years in good health and CMV-seropositive. The CDR3 spells CASSFQREGEQYF. In DNA, the CDR3 is TGTGCCAGCAGCTTCCAGCGGGAGGGGGAGCAGTACTTC.